Listed below are T cell receptor beta chains from one sample, sequenced in a study of T cell changes during pregnancy in multiple sclerosis. This table comes from immunoSEQ multiplex PCR, and its TCRdb copy is limited to in-frame clones, with some not included. Of 90,000 to 120,000 clones listed, about 89% are singletons. The input for sequencing was peripheral blood, taken after pregnancy. These receptors were collected from a female donor with multiple sclerosis, enrolled in a pregnancy study. Both conserved end residues are part of each CDR3. Each record gives: V gene, clone size, D gene, J gene, CDR3 DNA, CDR3 protein. The D gene is left open where the match is weak. The size of a clone is reported for some rows only, either as once, few or many, or as a class for expanded clones.

TRBV5-1	NA	TRBD1	TRBJ1-4	TGCGCCAGCAGCTTGGGGGGACAGGGACGGGAAAAACTGTTTTTT	CASSLGGQGREKLFF
TRBV6-5	once	NA	TRBJ1-1	TGTGCCAGCAGTTACGTGGGGGCTCCGGACACTGAAGCTTTCTTT	CASSYVGAPDTEAFF
TRBV7-9	NA	NA	TRBJ2-3	TGTGCCAGCAGCCAGGCGGACACATTCACAGATACGCAGTATTTT	CASSQADTFTDTQYF
TRBV5-1	NA	NA	TRBJ2-2	TGCGCCAGCAGCTTGGAGCTCGGGGGGCTTAGCGGGGAGCTGTTTTTT	CASSLELGGLSGELFF
TRBV19	once	NA	TRBJ2-6	TGTGCCAGTACCCCCCCCCACGGCTCTGGGGCCAACGTCCTGACTTTC	CASTPPHGSGANVLTF
TRBV18	once	TRBD2	TRBJ2-5	TGTGCCAGCTCACCACGACTAGCAATGGGAGAGACCCAGTACTTC	CASSPRLAMGETQYF
TRBV2	once	NA	TRBJ1-2	TGTGCCAGCGGCCAGACAGAAGTGGGCTATGGCTACACCTTC	CASGQTEVGYGYTF
TRBV2	NA	NA	TRBJ2-3	TGTGCCAGCATATCGGGGGCAGATACGCAGTATTTT	CASISGADTQYF
TRBV13	NA	TRBD1	TRBJ1-2	TGTGCCAGCAGCTTTGACCCGCTAGGGGGCGAAGCTGGCTACACCTTC	CASSFDPLGGEAGYTF
TRBV5-1	NA	TRBD2	TRBJ2-1	TGCGCCAGCAGCTTGGTACCTAGCGGGGGGATACACAATGAGCAGTTCTTC	CASSLVPSGGIHNEQFF